The 7 T cell receptor beta chains given below trace back to one sample, sequenced in a study of early T cells in non-severe SARS-CoV-2 infection. TCRdb processed the 5' RACE reads anew with MiXCR; each CDR3 protein has one entry. The table lists some 120,000 distinct CDR3 sequences, approximately 15% of them singletons. The sequencing sample was made of whole blood. These receptors originate from an adult who was a healthcare worker with PCR-confirmed SARS-CoV-2 infection or an uninfected control (not recorded which).

This clonotype was seen only a few times. The CDR3 sequence: CAWSVERVSYGYTF. CDR3 in DNA: TGTGCCTGGAGTGTGGAAAGGGTTTCCTATGGCTACACCTTC. The chain links TRBV30 to TRBJ1-2; D not certain. CDR1 is GTSNPN, CDR2 SVGIG, per germline (reference sequence). There are 14 residues in the CDR3. V dropped 0 bases and J dropped 4 bases, with 12 bases sitting between them. Looking up the rest from reference TRBV30 and TRBJ1-2 gives the full variable domain: SQTIHQWPATLVQPVGSPLSLECTVEGTSNPNLYWYRQAAGRGLQLLFYSVGIGQISSEVPQNLSASRPQDRQFILSSKKLLLSDSGFYLCAWSVERVSYGYTFGSGTRLTVV.

As to this clonotype: The junction departs from germline at one end; a sequencing error may be responsible. The chain has TRBV12-3 or TRBV12-4 and TRBJ2-3; 11 bases agree with TRBD2. The CDR3 loop spans 13 amino acids. For the CDR3, the DNA is TGCTCATCTAGCGGGGGGTCCACAGATACGCAGTATTTT. This codes for CSSSGGSTDTQYF.

This clonotype was seen a few times. The rearrangement uses TRBV10-3 and TRBJ2-3, with 9 bases identical to TRBD1. There are 17 residues in the CDR3. CDR1 ENHRY and CDR2 SYGVKD come from the germline V gene. J gave up 7 bases and V 3 bases, and 14 bases lay outside the gene matches. CDR3 sequence: CAISEGWGQGVQNTQYF. The CDR3 nucleotides read TGTGCCATCAGTGAAGGGTGGGGACAGGGCGTTCAAAATACGCAGTATTTT.

Ten or more counts support this clonotype. The rearrangement joins TRBV20-1 to TRBJ2-1; weak D call: TRBD1 (5 bases). The CDR3 consists of 12 residues. The germline gives CDR1 DFQATT, CDR2 SNEGSKA (reference sequence). Trimming cost V 3 bases and J 7 bases, with 10 bases left between them. CDR3 nucleotides: TGCAGTGCTAGCAGGGCGGAAAATGAGCAGTTCTTC. It translates to CSASRAENEQFF.

The chain has TRBV7-9 and TRBJ2-7, with D hard to call. V gave up 5 bases and J gave up 5 bases, with 10 bases separating them. The CDR3 covers 12 residues. Germline V gene sequence: CDR1 SEHNR, CDR2 FQNEAQ (reference sequence). DNA for the CDR3: TGTGCCAGCAGCCTATCGGTTCACGAGCAGTACTTC. Amino acid sequence: CASSLSVHEQYF.

This clonotype was detected only a few times. At one of its ends the junction is not consistent with the germline gene, which may arise from a read error. The CDR3 sequence is CASSLTQAREQYF. CDR3 in DNA: TGTGCCAGCAGCCTAACTCAAGCTAGGGAGCAGTACTTC. The chain employs TRBV7-3 and TRBJ2-7; D is undetermined. Per the germline V gene, CDR1 is SGHTA and CDR2 is FQGTGA. There are 13 residues in the CDR3.

This clonotype occurred many times. V usage is TRBV11-3 and J usage is TRBJ2-2; D unclear. Germline V gives CDR1 SGHNT, CDR2 YENEEA. The V end lost 4 bases, the J end lost 3 bases, and 6 bases lay between the germline ends. CDR3 length: 13 residues. The CDR3 sequence: CASSSAYTGELFF. CDR3 nucleotides: TGTGCCAGCAGCTCGGCCTACACCGGGGAGCTGTTTTTT.